The 13 T cell receptor beta chains in this list originate from one sample, sequenced in a study of T-cell memory formation after mild COVID-19. TCRdb re-called the 5' RACE reads with MiXCR, one entry per CDR3 protein. Found here are 400,000 or so distinct CDR3 sequences, roughly 20% of them singletons; the top ten hold approximately 8.1%. Sequenced material: PBMCs or a T cell subset sorted from them (not recorded which). Source of these receptors: an adult woman who had mild COVID-19 (a few samples of this study predate the infection). Cell type and time point are not known.

This clonotype was counted only a few times. This may stem from a read error, because a much larger clone lies one nucleotide away. This chain joins TRBV6-6 and TRBJ2-7; 8 bases are shared with TRBD1. CDR3 length equals 12 residues. Germline assignment: CDR1 MNHNY and CDR2 SVGAGI (reference sequence). J gave up 3 bases and V 5 bases, and 0 bases lay outside the gene matches. DNA for the CDR3: TGTGCCAGCAGTACAGGGGGCTACGAGCAGTACTTC. Protein product: CASSTGGYEQYF.

This clonotype was seen only a few times. CDR3: CASSYGTEGTDTQYF. CDR3 in DNA: TGTGCCAGCAGTTATGGGACTGAAGGCACAGATACGCAGTATTTT. The V call is TRBV12-3 or TRBV12-4, the J call TRBJ2-3; perhaps TRBD2 as D (6 bases). Trimming removed 4 bases at V and 1 base at J, with 12 bases between. The CDR3 has 15 amino acids.

This clonotype was observed a handful of times. The V call is TRBV29-1, the J call TRBJ2-7; 7 nucleotides agree with TRBD1. This CDR3 has 17 amino acids. V gave up 7 bases and J gave up 3 bases; unmatched junction bases: 21. The germline V gene encodes CDR1 SQVTM and CDR2 ANQGSEA. The CDR3 here is CSASPPLNPGQLYEQYF. As DNA, the CDR3 is TGCAGCGCCTCCCCCCCGCTTAACCCGGGACAGCTCTACGAGCAGTACTTC.

This clonotype has just a few counts. The CDR3 sequence: CASSQEVAGDYEQYF. The CDR3 DNA follows: TGCGCCAGCAGCCAAGAAGTCGCAGGCGACTACGAGCAGTACTTC. The chain has TRBV4-1 and TRBJ2-7; no reliable D call. Germline V lookup: CDR1 MGHRA, CDR2 YSYEKL. V was cut by 0 bases and J by 3 bases, with 12 bases left in between. CDR3 size: 15 residues.

This sequence joins TRBV9 and TRBJ2-7; 8 nucleotides align to TRBD2. From germline, CDR1 is SGDLS and CDR2 YYNGEE. J was trimmed by 5 bases and V by 3 bases; bases with no gene match: 16. The CDR3 loop spans 17 amino acids. CDR3 nucleotides: TGTGCCAGCAGCGAAAGCACCGGGCCGAGCGGGGGCGACGAGCAGTACTTC. Amino acid sequence: CASSESTGPSGGDEQYF.

The chain links TRBV12-3 or TRBV12-4 to TRBJ2-7, with TRBD2 matching over 16 bases. With 5 bases clipped from V and 4 bases from J, the junction kept 2 bases outside the gene matches. This CDR3 is 15 amino acids long. The CDR3 here is CASSGGLAGGYEQYF. Written as DNA, the CDR3 is TGTGCCAGCAGTGGGGGACTAGCGGGGGGGTACGAGCAGTACTTC.

V usage is TRBV20-1 and J usage is TRBJ2-3, with TRBD2 matching over 9 bases. The trim removed 3 bases at V and 0 bases at J, leaving 10 bases unmatched. Per germline, CDR1 DFQATT and CDR2 SNEGSKA (reference sequence). CDR3 length: 17 amino acids. The CDR3 bases are TGCAGTGCTAGTCCAGCTAGCGGGGTCCCCAGCACAGATACGCAGTATTTT. This sequence encodes CSASPASGVPSTDTQYF.

Here the CDR3 reads CASSETSGASNEQFF. DNA of the CDR3: TGTGCCAGCAGCGAGACTAGCGGGGCGAGCAATGAGCAGTTCTTC. This rearrangement joins TRBV7-9 to TRBJ2-1; 11 nucleotides agree with TRBD2. Germline V gives CDR1 SEHNR, CDR2 FQNEAQ (reference sequence). Trimming cost V 5 bases and J 6 bases; bases outside gene matches: 6. The CDR3 is 15 residues long.

This clonotype was observed a handful of times. This chain uses TRBV5-6 with TRBJ1-4; a possible D gene is TRBD1 (5 bases). The CDR3 is 15 amino acids. V was pared by 0 bases and J by 6 bases, with 12 bases between. Germline V gives CDR1 SGHDT, CDR2 YYEEEE. CDR3 DNA: TGTGCCAGCAGCTTGGCCGGCAGGGCGGATGAAAAACTGTTTTTT. This translates into CASSLAGRADEKLFF.

This clonotype has more than one count but fewer than ten. V gene TRBV6-2 or TRBV6-3 combines with J gene TRBJ2-6; perhaps TRBD1 as D (5 bases). The germline CDR1 and CDR2 sequences are MNHEY and SVGEGT. The V end lost 4 bases, the J end lost 3 bases, and 10 bases lay between the germline ends. The CDR3 totals 15 residues. This CDR3 is CASSSQGFGANVLTF. The CDR3 nucleotides read TGTGCCAGCAGTTCCCAGGGCTTTGGGGCCAACGTCCTGACTTTC.

This clonotype was observed a few times. The genes are TRBV7-9 and TRBJ2-1; no firm D call. V lost 0 bases and J 3 bases, leaving 6 bases between the germline ends. The CDR3 totals 14 residues. Germline V gene data show CDR1 as SEHNR and CDR2 as FQNEAQ (reference sequence). The CDR3 sequence: CASSLAGYYNEQFF. DNA for the CDR3: TGTGCCAGCAGCTTAGCGGGATACTACAATGAGCAGTTCTTC.

The chain is built from TRBV6-5 and TRBJ1-3; unclear D gene. Per the germline V gene, CDR1 is MNHEY and CDR2 is SVGAGI. There are 14 residues in the CDR3. The V end lost 5 bases, the J end lost 0 bases, and 8 bases lay between the germline ends. The CDR3 reads CASSVTVSGNTIYF. CDR3 sequence (DNA): TGTGCCAGCAGTGTGACGGTCTCTGGAAACACCATATATTTT.

This clonotype turned up a few times. The rearrangement links TRBV7-6 to TRBJ2-2; TRBD2 aligns across 14 bases. CDR3 length: 16 residues. Germline loops: CDR1 SGHVS, CDR2 FNYEAQ. V lost 7 bases to trimming and J lost 6 bases; unmatched junction nucleotides: 7. The CDR3 is CASTSQGLAGAGELFF. The CDR3 nucleotides read TGTGCCAGCACCTCCCAGGGACTAGCGGGAGCCGGGGAGCTGTTTTTT.